Listed below are T cell receptor beta chains from one sample, sequenced in a study of blood T cell repertoires in COVID-19. Here immunoSEQ multiplex PCR was the method, and the copy in TCRdb shows in-frame clones only, minus some. The sample includes about 230,000 clones, around 80% seen only once; the top ten take roughly 18%. Source material: peripheral blood. The receptors were gathered from a woman aged 80 or over with active or convalescent COVID-19. Both conserved end residues are part of each CDR3.

>TRBJ1-5|TRBV4-1
CASSQVAGQPQHF
>TRBJ1-6|TRBV28
CASRGTGGYNSPLHF
>TRBJ2-4|TRBV6-2/TRBV6-3
CASSRSGSGAKNIQYF
>TRBJ2-7|TRBV18
CASSTGLAGASYEQYF
>TRBJ2-1|TRBV3-1/TRBV3-2
CASSQPSGTSGGNEQFF
>TRBJ2-1|TRBV29-1
CSVEDLTGLDNEQFF
>TRBJ1-4|TRBV7-8
CASSPRGGVKLFF
>TRBJ2-7|TRBV4-1
CASSQVATGRTYEQYF
>TRBJ1-1|TRBV29-1
CSVTGASEAFF
>TRBJ1-2|TRBV7-8
CASSLRLGGNNYGYTF
>TRBJ1-2|TRBV25-1
CASSPGGQGNYGYTF
>TRBJ2-7|TRBV11-3
CASSSNRGGEQYF
>TRBJ2-3|TRBV24-1
CATSDPRTSGANTDTQYF
>TRBJ2-3|TRBV7-9
CASSLVRYTDTQYF
>TRBJ2-3|TRBV5-1
CASSVTSLGTDTQYF
>TRBJ1-5|TRBV18
CASSRGQLINQPQHF
>TRBJ2-3|TRBV6-4
CASSDSIGGAGDTQYF
>TRBJ2-2|TRBV6-6
CASSRRPGTATNTGELFF
>TRBJ2-3|TRBV9
CASSQRLAGGTDTQYF
>TRBJ2-4|TRBV5-5
CASSRGGIENIQYF
>TRBJ1-1|TRBV9
CASSVGGQNTEAFF
>TRBJ2-1|TRBV28
CASSTLTSAHNEQFF
>TRBJ1-1|TRBV5-1
CASSGYRGQATEAFF
>TRBJ2-1|TRBV18
CASLRTGGSSYNEQFF
>TRBJ2-3|TRBV5-4
CASSLDRGRATDTQYF
>TRBJ2-7|TRBV5-1
CASSLGLGGTYEQYF
>TRBJ2-3|TRBV11-3
CASSTRLAGGRDTQYF
>TRBJ2-5|TRBV27
CASSLWRSETQYF
>TRBJ2-1|TRBV20-1
CSARLGEQFF
>TRBJ2-5|TRBV5-1
CASSLGVQETQYF
>TRBJ2-7|TRBV10-3
CASTGTGAYEQYF
>TRBJ2-3|TRBV2
CASVSAGVDTQYF
>TRBJ1-1|TRBV19
CASSPGTGVNAFF
>TRBJ1-2|TRBV28
CASSLRGWARERSGYTF
>TRBJ2-6|TRBV4-1
CASSQVVQGAAGANVLTF
>TRBJ2-1|TRBV5-1
CASTLLTSGSGYNEQFF
>TRBJ2-7|TRBV5-4
CASSPGTSGSYSYEQYF
>TRBJ2-5|TRBV7-2
CASSEGQGHAETQYF
>TRBJ2-7|TRBV25-1
CASSARTGPYEQYF
>TRBJ2-3|TRBV7-9
CASSNSGADTQYF
>TRBJ1-4|TRBV19
CASSRRGGNEKLFF
>TRBJ2-7|TRBV29-1
CSVSTLLYEQYF
>TRBJ1-5|TRBV5-8
CASSRSGGRWSNQPQHF
>TRBJ2-6|TRBV7-2
CASSLALDPWALSGANVLTF
>TRBJ2-3|TRBV5-1
CASSTPGTHGTDTQYF
>TRBJ2-1|TRBV27
CASSGGLAGGLRQFF
>TRBJ2-1|TRBV7-2
CASSLDGLATYEQFF
>TRBJ1-1|TRBV11-2
CASSLVPGGSEAFF
>TRBJ1-5|TRBV2
CASGAGNSNQPQHF
>TRBJ2-5|TRBV7-7
CASSPGSEQETQYF
>TRBJ1-2|TRBV30
CAWSATWTGRYGYTF
>TRBJ1-5|TRBV19
CASSIKSGRIGSQPQHF
>TRBJ2-2|TRBV28
CATWRRTGNTGELFF
>TRBJ2-2|TRBV3-1/TRBV3-2
CASSQLSGRAGELFF
>TRBJ2-5|TRBV5-6
CASSLVGTLETQYF
>TRBJ1-2|TRBV14
CASSQASRNYGYTF
>TRBJ2-3|TRBV6-2/TRBV6-3
CASSSPGLHITDTQYF
>TRBJ2-7|TRBV2
CASKRDRAGLAASYEQYF
>TRBJ1-3|TRBV10-3
CAIRTGGLSGNTIYF
>TRBJ2-1|TRBV18
CASSPVRASSYNEQFF